One and the same sample provided the 4 T cell receptor beta chains below, sequenced in a study of blood T cells in healthy people across ages. A second PCR of about 6 to 12 cycles used a sample-barcoded 5' primer and a J-beta primer mix. One entry per CDR3 protein, called by TCRdb with MiXCR from the 5' RACE reads. The profile covers 550,000 to 700,000 distinct CDR3 sequences, with 25% to 30% appearing a single time and 18% taken by the ten largest. The sequenced sample was blood. These TCRs come from a woman in her seventies in good health.

Worth noting for this clonotype: The junction shows a germline mismatch at one end, possibly a read error. The gene calls are TRBV12-3 or TRBV12-4 and TRBJ1-1; D uncertain. The CDR3 extends over 16 amino acids. The CDR3 region is CAGSFLRTGRDSEAFF. The CDR3 DNA sequence: TGTGCCGGCAGTTTCCTTCGCACTGGAAGGGATTCTGAAGCTTTCTTT.

This clonotype has a single count. One junction end does not reproduce the germline sequence, and a read error may be involved. The rearrangement links TRBV10-2 to TRBJ1-3, with TRBD1 matching 8 bases. Germline V gene lookup returns CDR1 WSHSY and CDR2 SAAADI. The CDR3 is 20 residues long. Here the CDR3 reads CASSRTGQHGFIGSGNTIYF. CDR3 coding DNA: TGCGCCAGCAGTCGGACAGGGCAACACGGATTTATTGGCTCTGGAAACACCATATACTTT.

V is TRBV7-2 and J is TRBJ1-1, with D possibly matching TRBD1 (5 bases). Deletions cut 5 bases from V and 4 bases from J, with 14 bases between. This CDR3 comprises 14 residues. Germline assignment: CDR1 SGHTA and CDR2 FQGNSA. The CDR3 region is CASSARTLATEAFF. Here the CDR3 DNA reads TGTGCCAGCAGCGCCCGGACACTGGCCACTGAAGCTTTCTTT.

This chain joins TRBV7-2 and TRBJ2-5; no firm D call. Per germline, CDR1 SGHTA and CDR2 FQGNSA. The CDR3 is 13 amino acids. Between the trimmed V and J ends, which lost 0 bases and 5 bases, there was a span of 7 bases. CDR3 residues: CASSLAHGETQYF. In DNA form, the CDR3 reads TGTGCCAGCAGCTTAGCTCACGGGGAGACCCAGTACTTC.